The 28 T cell receptor beta chains below all came from one sample that was sequenced in a study of blood T cell repertoires in COVID-19. Clones were sequenced by immunoSEQ multiplex PCR, and TCRdb holds only the in-frame ones, with some missing. The sample has approximately 150,000 clones, roughly 80% seen once. Sequenced input: peripheral blood. These receptors all stem from a man aged 65-85 years with acute or convalescent COVID-19.

This chain links TRBV28 with TRBJ1-2; D may be TRBD1 (5 bases). V was shortened by 7 bases and J by 4 bases, with 19 bases between the two germline ends. CDR1 and CDR2 (germline): MDHEN, SYDVKM. This CDR3 comprises 15 residues. CDR3 nucleotides: TGTGCCAGCACTCCCTACGGGGGACGGAGCTATGGCTACACCTTC. Translating it yields CASTPYGGRSYGYTF.

The rearrangement joins TRBV30 to TRBJ2-1; the match to TRBD2 covers 8 bases. The trim removed 3 bases at V and 15 bases at J, leaving 7 bases unmatched. The CDR3 is 11 amino acids. Germline CDR1 GTSNPN, CDR2 SVGIG (reference sequence). CDR3 nucleotides: TGTGCCTGGAGCCGGGGGGGCCACCGGTTCTTC. Translating it yields CAWSRGGHRFF.

The CDR3 is CASSIGQVYYNEQFF. The CDR3, as DNA: TGTGCCAGTAGTATCGGCCAGGTTTATTACAATGAGCAGTTCTTC. The chain carries TRBV19 and TRBJ2-1; D is undetermined. This CDR3 has 15 residues. Trimming took off 3 bases at V and 4 bases at J, with 13 bases between the two ends. The germline V gene encodes CDR1 LNHDA and CDR2 SQIVND (reference sequence).

The rearrangement joins TRBV6-5 to TRBJ2-7, with TRBD1 matching over 7 bases. The CDR3 is 15 residues long. V dropped 4 bases and J dropped 1; count of bases not matched to a gene: 7. Germline values: CDR1 MNHEY, CDR2 SVGAGI. The CDR3 DNA sequence: TGTGCCAGCAGTTCGGGGACAGAAACATCCTACGAGCAGTACTTC. Protein product: CASSSGTETSYEQYF.

The CDR3 DNA reads TGTGCCAGCAGCCGAACGGGAGAGACCCAGTACTTC. It yields the protein CASSRTGETQYF. The J gene is TRBJ2-5, the V gene TRBV12-3 or TRBV12-4, with D uncertain. Trimming pared 6 bases from V and 4 bases from J, leaving 9 bases between. The CDR3 consists of 12 residues.

This sequence joins TRBV12-3 or TRBV12-4 and TRBJ2-1; 10 bases are a match to TRBD2. The CDR3 spans 13 residues. The V and J ends lost 7 bases and 10 bases, in that order; junction bases with no gene match: 7. CDR3 nucleotide sequence: TGTGCCAGCACCCTTAGCGGGGGGCAAGAGCAGTTCTTC. It encodes CASTLSGGQEQFF.

The J gene is TRBJ2-2, the V gene TRBV5-5, with 12 nucleotides matching TRBD1. The CDR3 is made up of 16 amino acids. CDR1 SGHKS and CDR2 YYEKEE come from the germline V gene (reference sequence). V shed 5 bases, J shed 4 bases, and the junction held 6 bases outside the gene matches. The CDR3 loop reads CASRAGQGAGTGELFF. CDR3 nucleotide sequence: TGTGCCAGCAGGGCGGGACAGGGGGCAGGCACCGGGGAGCTGTTTTTT.

The chain combines TRBV2 with TRBJ2-1; 9 nucleotides match TRBD1. The CDR3 spans 14 residues. In germline, CDR1 is SNHLY, CDR2 FYNNEI. Trimming at V came to 6 bases and at J to 8 bases, leaving 8 bases not matched to a gene. The CDR3 DNA sequence: TGTGCCAGCAGGCCGGGACAGGGTAACCATGAGCAGTTCTTC. This codes for CASRPGQGNHEQFF.

The rearrangement joins TRBV5-1 to TRBJ1-6; TRBD1 matches at 8 bases. Germline CDR1 is SGHRS and CDR2 is YFSETQ. CDR3 length equals 15 residues. V trimming: 0 bases; J trimming: 5 bases; junction bases outside the gene matches: 1. This chain's CDR3 is CASSLDRGDNSPLHF. CDR3 bases: TGCGCCAGCAGCTTGGACAGGGGGGATAATTCACCCCTCCACTTT.

This chain links TRBV25-1 with TRBJ2-5; 8 positions match TRBD1. The CDR3 runs to 14 residues. The junction had 12 bases not matched to a gene; V was cut back by 8 bases and J by 7 bases. Per the germline V gene, CDR1 is MGHDK and CDR2 is SYGVNS. DNA for the CDR3: TGTGCCAGCTCCAGGACAGGCCAGGGGGCGACCCAGTACTTC. It codes for CASSRTGQGATQYF.

The chain links TRBV24-1 to TRBJ2-5; 13 bases line up with TRBD2. Per the germline V gene, CDR1 is KGHDR and CDR2 is SFDVKD. Unmatched junction bases numbered 3, after V lost 1 base and J lost 2 bases. This CDR3 is 17 amino acids long. The CDR3 reads CATSDFGGLAGQETQYF. Here the CDR3 DNA reads TGTGCCACCAGTGATTTTGGGGGACTAGCGGGGCAAGAGACCCAGTACTTC.

The J gene is TRBJ2-1, the V gene TRBV11-2; no clear D gene. Trimming pared 6 bases from V and 0 bases from J, leaving 6 bases between. This CDR3 has 13 amino acids. CDR1 and CDR2 (germline): SGHAT, FQNNGV. CDR3 in amino acids: CASRRSSYNEQFF. The CDR3 coding sequence is TGTGCCAGCAGGAGGAGCTCCTACAATGAGCAGTTCTTC.

This chain connects TRBV19 to TRBJ1-5; the match to TRBD1 covers 10 bases. Germline CDR1 LNHDA, CDR2 SQIVND (reference sequence). The CDR3 loop spans 18 amino acids. Unmatched junction bases numbered 12, after V lost 5 bases and J lost 2 bases. The DNA for the CDR3 is TGTGCCAGTAGTCTTCAGTGGACAGGGGGTATAGGCAATCAGCCCCAGCATTTT. Its protein product is CASSLQWTGGIGNQPQHF.

J is TRBJ2-7 and V is TRBV25-1; 7 bases match TRBD2. V dropped 2 bases and J dropped 3; count of bases not matched to a gene: 4. The CDR3 totals 14 residues. The germline V gene has CDR1 MGHDK and CDR2 SYGVNS. The CDR3 coding sequence is TGTGCCAGCAGTGAAGGGGGGGTAGTCTACGAGCAGTACTTC. Its protein product is CASSEGGVVYEQYF.

The genes are TRBV27 and TRBJ2-3, with D possibly matching TRBD2 (5 bases). The V end was cut by 2 bases, the J end by 2 bases, with 17 bases between. Germline loops: CDR1 MNHEY, CDR2 SMNVEV (reference sequence). CDR3 length: 17 amino acids. For the CDR3, the DNA is TGTGCCAGCAGTTTAAGGTGGCTGGGGAGTTACACAGATACGCAGTATTTT. The encoded protein is CASSLRWLGSYTDTQYF.

V usage is TRBV6-5 and J usage is TRBJ1-4; D remains unclear. In germline, CDR1 is MNHEY, CDR2 SVGAGI. The CDR3 loop spans 14 amino acids. With 5 bases removed from V and 0 bases from J, the gap between germline ends came to 7 bases. CDR3 protein: CASSPGATNEKLFF. As DNA, the CDR3 is TGTGCCAGCAGTCCCGGTGCAACTAATGAAAAACTGTTTTTT.

The chain uses TRBV5-6 and TRBJ1-1, with 12 bases lining up with TRBD1. The V gene end was trimmed by 5 bases and the J gene end by 5 bases; junction bases not matched to a gene: 4. The CDR3 has 14 residues. From germline, CDR1 is SGHDT and CDR2 YYEEEE. CDR3 sequence (DNA): TGTGCCAGCAGGGGGACAGGGGGCGGAACTGAAGCTTTCTTT. It translates to CASRGTGGGTEAFF.

The chain couples TRBV9 to TRBJ1-1; tentative D call: TRBD1 (6 bases). V was pared by 4 bases and J by 5 bases, with 18 bases between. The CDR3 covers 15 residues. The V gene's germline CDR1 is SGDLS and CDR2 YYNGEE. The CDR3 here is CASSPQVGARTEAFF. The CDR3 region has the DNA TGTGCCAGCAGCCCACAGGTGGGGGCTAGGACTGAAGCTTTCTTT.

The chain has TRBV15 and TRBJ2-4; D not certain. Deletions cut 3 bases from V and 3 bases from J, with 12 bases between. There are 15 residues in the CDR3. Germline CDR1 is LNHNV and CDR2 is YYDKDF (reference sequence). The CDR3 region has the DNA TGTGCCACCAGCAGGTTCGGTGTTGGCAAAAACATTCAGTACTTC. Protein product: CATSRFGVGKNIQYF.

The chain recombines TRBV18 with TRBJ1-1, with no clear D. V dropped 0 bases and J dropped 3 bases, with 8 bases sitting between them. Germline V gene sequence: CDR1 KGHSH, CDR2 LQKENI. This CDR3 spans 14 amino acids. CDR3 sequence: CASSPPSRDTEAFF. CDR3 DNA: TGTGCCAGCTCACCACCGTCCCGAGACACTGAAGCTTTCTTT.

Notes on this clone: The sample carries other DNA sequences with the same CDR3. The chain employs TRBV10-1 and TRBJ2-7, with 9 bases matching TRBD1. The CDR3 is 13 amino acids. Germline V gives CDR1 WNHNN, CDR2 SYGVQD (reference sequence). V trimming: 5 bases; J trimming: 4 bases; junction bases outside the gene matches: 3. CDR3 region: CASSLDRGYEQYF. The CDR3 nucleotides read TGCGCCAGCAGTTTGGACAGGGGTTACGAGCAGTACTTC.

This clone was counted only a few times. The chain employs TRBV9 and TRBJ2-7; maybe TRBD2 (6 bases). V lost 0 bases, J lost 2 bases, and 9 bases lay in between. CDR1 and CDR2 (germline): SGDLS, YYNGEE. This CDR3 has 14 amino acids. Here the CDR3 DNA reads TGTGCCAGCAGCGTAGGGCCGGGGGCCTACGAGCAGTACTTC. Residues: CASSVGPGAYEQYF.

The DNA of the CDR3 is TGTGCCAGCAGTTTAATTGTGGGGGGGGACTATGGCTACACCTTC. It encodes CASSLIVGGDYGYTF. The genes are TRBV28 and TRBJ1-2; D may be TRBD1 (5 bases). The V and J ends lost 2 bases and 3 bases respectively, with 13 bases between them. CDR1 and CDR2 (germline): MDHEN, SYDVKM. The CDR3 is 15 residues long.

The J gene is TRBJ2-2, the V gene TRBV6-5; a weak D match, TRBD2 (5 bases). Trimming took 5 bases from V and 5 from J, leaving 15 bases between them. Germline loops: CDR1 MNHEY, CDR2 SVGAGI. The CDR3 has 15 residues. The CDR3 sequence: CASSPSGRGTGELFF. CDR3 nucleotide sequence: TGTGCCAGCAGTCCCTCGGGCCGAGGGACCGGGGAGCTGTTTTTT.

This sequence joins TRBV5-1 and TRBJ2-3; D might be TRBD1 (6 bases). Deletions cut 1 base from V and 3 bases from J, with 9 bases between. The CDR3 length is 14 residues. The germline V gene encodes CDR1 SGHRS and CDR2 YFSETQ. The CDR3 region has the DNA TGCGCCAGCAGCTTGCTTGACAGGACAGATACGCAGTATTTT. Amino acid sequence: CASSLLDRTDTQYF.

This clone was seen once. The chain is built from TRBV19 and TRBJ1-2, with 9 bases that match TRBD1. Germline V gene lookup returns CDR1 LNHDA and CDR2 SQIVND (reference sequence). The CDR3 length is 16 residues. Trimming removed 4 bases from V and 7 bases from J; junction bases left unmatched: 13. Here the CDR3 DNA reads TGTGCCAGTAGTAGCCCGCGGGACAGGGATCCGGTTGGCTACACCTTC. It specifies CASSSPRDRDPVGYTF.

This chain links TRBV19 with TRBJ2-4; 8 bases fit TRBD2. V lost 2 bases, J lost 7 bases, and 13 bases stayed unmatched. The CDR3 has 17 residues. CDR1 is LNHDA, CDR2 SQIVND, per germline (reference sequence). The CDR3 sequence: CASSIFSGSVGNNIQYF. The CDR3 region has the DNA TGTGCCAGTAGTATATTCAGCGGGAGTGTAGGTAATAACATTCAGTACTTC. Supplemented by reference TRBV19 and TRBJ2-4, the full variable domain reads DGGITQSPKYLFRKEGQNVTLSCEQNLNHDAMYWYRQDPGQGLRLIYYSQIVNDFQKGDIAEGYSVSREKKESFPLTVTSAQKNPTAFYLCASSIFSGSVGNNIQYFGAGTRLSVL.

The chain uses TRBV24-1 and TRBJ2-5; 7 bases agree with TRBD2. With V trimmed by 4 bases and J by 2 bases, 9 bases remained unmatched. CDR3 length: 16 amino acids. In germline, CDR1 is KGHDR, CDR2 SFDVKD. For the CDR3, the DNA is TGTGCCACCAGTGAAAACCCCGGGCGGGAGCAAGAGACCCAGTACTTC. Its protein product is CATSENPGREQETQYF.